Below, one TCR beta chain is given with its context. The antigen is unknown. Thymus pieces cut out during corrective heart surgery were the tissue that was used. Finnish infants who were healthy and having corrective surgery for congenital heart defects made up the donors. The data were produced by immunoSEQ multiplex PCR, yet TCRdb's version contains in-frame clones alone and is incomplete. The table has about 78,000 clones, around 96% seen once; the top ten hold just over 0.03%. CDR1 MDHEN and CDR2 SYDVKM come from the germline V gene. V lost 10 bases, J lost 2 bases, and 17 bases stayed unmatched. This CDR3 comprises 16 residues. This sample is part of a study of human thymus T cells. Study conclusions and caveats: Related studies noted strongly shared thymic repertoires across unrelated people. What appeared biased in thymic and blood repertoires was the usage of V and J genes.

V gene TRBV28 combines with J gene TRBJ2-7; TRBD1 matches 7 bases. This sequence was found in a boy younger than two with a congenital heart defect but otherwise immunologically healthy. Sequencing was done on a sample of thymus tissue. CDR3 amino acids: CATKSNNRDSPYEQYF. CDR3 sequence (DNA): TGTGCCACCAAATCCAACAACCGGGACAGTCCCTACGAGCAGTACTTC.